This TCR beta chain emerged from a study of molecular identifiers for immune sequencing clone quantification. Looking at the study overall: Naive CD8 cell RNA, from roughly 20,000 or 100,000 cells, was split five ways in replicates, with four sequenced.

TCRdb ran MiXCR on the PCR reads and lists one entry per CDR3 protein. The data show 88,000 or so distinct CDR3 sequences, 21% seen once. Researchers sorted naive CD8 T cells as cells that were CD8+CD4-CCR7+CD45RA+. Germline assignment: CDR1 SQVTM and CDR2 ANQGSEA. V lost 3 bases and J lost 1, with 6 bases in between. This CDR3 comprises 12 residues. The table lists this clonotype with many counts. The gene calls are TRBV29-1 and TRBJ1-1; unclear D gene. What was sequenced was naive CD8+ T cells from blood, with Jurkat cell RNA spiked in. Specified subset: FACS-sorted CD8+CD4-CCR7+CD45RA+ naive T cells. This receptor was taken from a human donor in good health. Some libraries in this study had Jurkat cell RNA spiked in. The chain's CDR3 is CSVEPPNTEAFF. The CDR3 nucleotides read TGCAGCGTTGAGCCCCCGAACACTGAAGCTTTCTTT.